This TCR beta chain was sequenced for a study of cytomegalovirus exposure and HLA in healthy donors. Whole-study findings and limits: The classifier, whose performance was assessed in both the original and validation cohorts, reportedly diagnosed cytomegalovirus status with high specificity and sensitivity. In a later analysis, DRB1 alleles had the most associated TCRs; HLA-C alleles the fewest. Through in vitro validation, three CMV-associated chains were shown to be specific for CMV antigens.

Points on this clone: Its target is unknown.

V lost 0 bases to trimming and J lost 8 bases, with 17 bases between them. The CDR3 is 15 residues long. Germline CDR1 reads SGDLS; CDR2 reads YYNGEE. Healthy individuals who donated bone marrow served as the donors. PCR was performed using 60 Vbeta and 13 Jbeta primers. Method: immunoSEQ multiplex PCR; TCRdb's copy keeps in-frame clones and lacks some. In the table there are about 130,000 clones, under 90% of which are singletons. The chain uses TRBV9 and TRBJ1-2; D uncertain. The TCR sequence derives from a woman aged 40 to 50 in good health and CMV-seropositive. The sample taken for sequencing was PBMCs. The CDR3 nucleotides are TGTGCCAGCAGCGTAGCTGTAATTAACCGGTCCGGCTACACCTTC. It translates to CASSVAVINRSGYTF.